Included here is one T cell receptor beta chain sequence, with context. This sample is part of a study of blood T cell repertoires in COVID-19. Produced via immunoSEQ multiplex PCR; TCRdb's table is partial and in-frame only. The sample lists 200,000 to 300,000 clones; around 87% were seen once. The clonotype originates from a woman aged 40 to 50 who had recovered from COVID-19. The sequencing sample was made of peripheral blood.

The CDR3 region is CASRELGGETQYF. The CDR3 nucleotides read TGTGCCAGCAGGGAGTTGGGGGGGGAGACCCAGTACTTC. The chain carries TRBV2 and TRBJ2-5, with TRBD2 identical over 7 bases. CDR1 and CDR2 (germline): SNHLY, FYNNEI. CDR3 length: 13 amino acids. Unmatched junction bases numbered 6, after V lost 6 bases and J lost 5 bases. Using reference TRBV2 and TRBJ2-5 for the parts outside the CDR3, the full variable domain is EPEVTQTPSHQVTQMGQEVILRCVPISNHLYFYWYRQILGQKVEFLVSFYNNEISEKSEIFDDQFSVERPDGSNFTLKIRSTKLEDSAMYFCASRELGGETQYFGPGTRLLVL.